This record covers a single T cell receptor (beta chain). The antigen remains unidentified. This record belongs to a study of T cell responses to AZD1222 COVID-19 vaccine. Findings and limits, study-wide: Nearly half of spike-specific TCRs reportedly target unmutated variant regions. Seropositive status at baseline applied to only a handful of AZD1222 recipients. Most donors were white British and more were female, and clonal diversity was possibly underestimated.

CDR3 size: 16 residues. Germline V gene data show CDR1 as MDHEN and CDR2 as SYDVKM. V dropped 4 bases and J dropped 4 bases, with 19 bases sitting between them. Sequencing used immunoSEQ multiplex PCR; TCRdb keeps in-frame clones, though not all of them. Seen here are around 140,000 clones, 85% to 95% observed once, and the top ten hold 3% to 4%. This sequence joins TRBV28 and TRBJ1-2; possible D gene TRBD1, 5 bases. Source: peripheral blood, taken 28 days after the second AZD1222 dose. This TCR derives from an adult who received the AZD1222 COVID-19 vaccine. As DNA, the CDR3 is TGTGCCAGCAGTTCACCCCGTGAAGGGGCCGGCTATGGCTACACCTTC. Protein product: CASSSPREGAGYGYTF.